The 20 T cell receptor beta chains listed next were all sequenced from one sample in a study of post-analysis software for immune sequencing data. Libraries were made from TCR beta cDNA, and they carried unique molecular identifiers. A single record per CDR3 protein comes from TCRdb applying MiXCR to the PCR reads. The sample lists roughly 160,000 distinct CDR3 sequences, roughly 40% seen once, with under 30% in the top ten. This material consisted of blood, taken after autologous hematopoietic stem cell transplantation. Receptors were obtained from a girl aged 10 to 17 with multiple sclerosis.

This clonotype was recorded at least ten times. V is TRBV20-1 and J is TRBJ2-5, with D perhaps TRBD2 (5 bases). The V end lost 4 bases, the J end lost 0 bases, and 18 bases lay between the germline ends. This CDR3 spans 16 amino acids. The V gene's germline CDR1 is DFQATT and CDR2 SNEGSKA (reference sequence). CDR3 in DNA: TGCAGTGCTAACCGGCTAGCCAGATCGTACCAAGAGACCCAGTACTTC. Translated, it gives CSANRLARSYQETQYF.

The chain is built from TRBV6-4 and TRBJ2-1; D tentatively fits TRBD1 or TRBD2 (6 bases each). Trimming stripped 8 bases from V and 8 bases from J, with 16 bases between. Germline V gene data show CDR1 as MRHNA and CDR2 as SNTAGT. The CDR3 is 13 amino acids. CDR3 sequence: CASAPGAFDEQFF. Here the CDR3 DNA reads TGTGCCAGCGCCCCGGGGGCTTTCGATGAGCAGTTCTTC.

J is TRBJ2-7 and V is TRBV13; TRBD2 matches at 9 bases. TRBJ2-5 explains the end of the DNA better; the J call may be wrong. The germline V gene encodes CDR1 PRHDT and CDR2 FYEKMQ (reference sequence). The CDR3 extends over 15 amino acids. The CDR3 sequence: CASSLRTSAEETQYF. The CDR3 region has the DNA TGTGCCAGCAGCTTAAGGACTAGCGCCGAAGAGACCCAGTACTTC.

This clonotype turned up a few times. This sequence joins TRBV3-1 and TRBJ1-1, with 9 bases that match TRBD1. Germline values: CDR1 LGHDT, CDR2 YNNKEL (reference sequence). After removal of 3 bases from V and 4 bases from J, the junction contained 6 bases not matched to a gene. The CDR3 consists of 15 residues. The CDR3 DNA is TGTGCCAGCAGCCAGTGGGGGACAGGGACCACTGAAGCTTTCTTT. It specifies CASSQWGTGTTEAFF.

V is TRBV15 and J is TRBJ1-5; no firm D call. The germline V gene has CDR1 LNHNV and CDR2 YYDKDF (reference sequence). The CDR3 consists of 12 residues. V lost 0 bases to trimming and J lost 8 bases, with 5 bases between them. As DNA, the CDR3 is TGTGCCACCAGCAGAGATCGAGAGCCCCAGCATTTT. This translates into CATSRDREPQHF.

A few counts support this clonotype. This chain joins TRBV12-3 or TRBV12-4 and TRBJ2-3; D remains unclear. Between the trimmed V and J ends, which lost 3 bases and 0 bases, there was a span of 10 bases. The CDR3 is 15 amino acids. CDR3 sequence: CASSFGSPSTDTQYF. CDR3 coding DNA: TGTGCCAGCAGTTTCGGCAGCCCTAGCACAGATACGCAGTATTTT.

A few counts support this clonotype. This chain links TRBV20-1 with TRBJ2-5; TRBD2 matches at 7 bases. The junction had 10 bases not matched to a gene; V was cut back by 5 bases and J by 4 bases. From germline, CDR1 is DFQATT and CDR2 SNEGSKA (reference sequence). This CDR3 spans 14 amino acids. This CDR3 reads CSAPQFQRGETQYF. For the CDR3, the DNA is TGCAGTGCTCCCCAGTTCCAGCGGGGAGAGACCCAGTACTTC.

The chain couples TRBV20-1 to TRBJ2-1; TRBD2 agrees at 8 bases. This CDR3 comprises 16 residues. V was clipped by 2 bases and J by 6 bases; unmatched bases: 12. The germline CDR1 and CDR2 sequences are DFQATT and SNEGSKA (reference sequence). The CDR3 DNA sequence: TGCAGTGCTAGACTGATTCGCGGGACTAGTCGCAATGAGCAGTTCTTC. Protein: CSARLIRGTSRNEQFF.

V gene TRBV3-1 combines with J gene TRBJ2-7, with D tentatively TRBD2 (6 bases). V lost 3 bases to trimming and J lost 4 bases, with 7 bases between them. The CDR3 has 12 amino acids. CDR1 and CDR2 (germline): LGHDT, YNNKEL (reference sequence). CDR3 sequence: CASSQAGYEQYF. For the CDR3, the DNA is TGTGCCAGCAGCCAGGCGGGGTACGAGCAGTACTTC.

The V and J genes are TRBV29-1 and TRBJ2-5; 7 bases align to TRBD1. The CDR3 has 14 residues. V gave up 7 bases and J gave up 4 bases; unmatched junction bases: 12. The germline V gene encodes CDR1 SQVTM and CDR2 ANQGSEA. CDR3: CSARGVTGPETQYF. The CDR3 bases are TGCAGCGCCAGAGGGGTGACAGGGCCAGAGACCCAGTACTTC.

Here the CDR3 DNA reads TGCAGTGCTAGAGATGATAGCGGATATACGCAGTATTTT. Encoded protein: CSARDDSGYTQYF. The gene calls are TRBV20-1 and TRBJ2-3; D is possibly TRBD2 (6 bases). The CDR3 is made up of 13 amino acids. The V and J ends lost 0 bases and 7 bases respectively, with 11 bases between them. Germline CDR1 and CDR2: DFQATT and SNEGSKA (reference sequence).

The chain recombines TRBV4-3 with TRBJ2-7; TRBD2 might be the D (5 bases). CDR3 size: 14 residues. The V end was cut by 0 bases, the J end by 2 bases, with 8 bases between. Germline V gene sequence: CDR1 LGHNA, CDR2 YSLEER. CDR3 nucleotides: TGCGCCAGCAGCCAAGATTCCGGGACCTACGAGCAGTACTTC. Encoded protein: CASSQDSGTYEQYF.

This chain uses TRBV7-8 with TRBJ2-5; the D gene could be TRBD1 or TRBD2 (5 bases each). Near its end, the DNA agrees better with TRBJ2-7, so the J call may be wrong. Germline CDR1 SGHVS, CDR2 FQNEAQ. This CDR3 has 14 amino acids. Here the CDR3 reads CASSLKRDRHEQYF. The CDR3 DNA sequence: TGTGCCAGCAGCTTAAAACGGGACCGACACGAGCAGTACTTC.

This chain uses TRBV7-2 with TRBJ1-2; D is possibly TRBD1 (6 bases). CDR3 length: 14 residues. From germline, CDR1 is SGHTA and CDR2 FQGNSA. The ends were cut back, 4 bases at V and 8 bases at J, with 17 bases in the middle. CDR3 residues: CASSSARGRGGYTF. In DNA, the CDR3 is TGTGCCAGCAGCTCGGCCAGGGGCCGAGGGGGCTACACCTTC.

The V gene is TRBV20-1, the J gene TRBJ1-2, with a tentative D call TRBD1 (6 bases). Germline V CDR1 and CDR2: DFQATT, SNEGSKA (reference sequence). Trimming cost V 6 bases and J 5 bases, with 16 bases left between them. The CDR3 totals 13 residues. Here the CDR3 DNA reads TGCAGTGCCAGAATGGACAGAGGGTATGGCTACACCTTC. Its protein is CSARMDRGYGYTF.

The table lists this clonotype with a few counts. This chain links TRBV12-3 or TRBV12-4 with TRBJ2-5; either TRBD1 or TRBD2 may fit D (5 bases each). Trimming cost V 7 bases and J 5 bases, with 20 bases left between them. This CDR3 comprises 15 residues. The chain's CDR3 is CASTGLGVTGETQYF. DNA of the CDR3: TGTGCCAGCACGGGGCTAGGGGTCACCGGGGAGACCCAGTACTTC.

V usage is TRBV29-1 and J usage is TRBJ2-4; TRBD2 is a possible D gene (6 bases). V lost 3 bases and J 13 bases, leaving 25 bases between the germline ends. Germline CDR1 SQVTM, CDR2 ANQGSEA. The CDR3 extends over 15 amino acids. CDR3 in amino acids: CSVESSGDVYNEQYF. CDR3 bases: TGCAGCGTTGAGTCCTCGGGGGACGTCTACAATGAGCAGTACTTC.

The chain links TRBV12-3 or TRBV12-4 to TRBJ1-2; weak D call: TRBD1 (6 bases). The CDR3 has 13 residues. Deletions cut 6 bases from V and 5 bases from J, with 13 bases between. CDR3 in DNA: TGTGCCAGCAGAACGACAGGCACTTATGGCTACACCTTC. This codes for CASRTTGTYGYTF.

In its sample, this clonotype was seen a few times. The genes are TRBV24-1 and TRBJ2-2, with D possibly being TRBD2 (5 bases). The V gene lost 2 bases and the J gene lost 6 bases, with 15 bases spanning the gap. The CDR3 has 16 amino acids. Germline V gives CDR1 KGHDR, CDR2 SFDVKD. The CDR3 region has the DNA TGTGCCACCAGTGATTCCGGAGTAGGACTTGCCGGGGAGCTGTTTTTT. Translation gives CATSDSGVGLAGELFF.

This clonotype was recorded a few times. V gene TRBV6-5 combines with J gene TRBJ1-5, with a weak D call TRBD1 (5 bases). The CDR3 length is 15 residues. V was shortened by 5 bases and J by 7 bases, with 18 bases between the two germline ends. CDR1 is MNHEY, CDR2 SVGAGI, per germline. CDR3 nucleotide sequence: TGTGCCAGCAGTCCCGGGACCGACCATGGACAGCCCCAGCATTTT. Translated: CASSPGTDHGQPQHF.